Each of the 10 T cell receptor beta chains below was sequenced from the same sample in a study of T cells after yellow fever vaccination. TCRdb reanalysed the 5' RACE reads using MiXCR and keeps one entry per CDR3 protein. The data show a few hundred thousand distinct CDR3 sequences, 7.5% to 9.5% seen once. The sample here was CD4+ T cells sorted from PBMCs, taken 5 days after the yellow fever booster vaccination. These receptors all stem from a man aged 18 to 29 who received the YFV17D yellow fever vaccine.

This clonotype was seen only a few times. This chain joins TRBV7-9 and TRBJ2-6; no clear D. Germline loops: CDR1 SEHNR, CDR2 FQNEAQ (reference sequence). The V gene lost 5 bases and the J gene lost 0 bases, with 17 bases spanning the gap. The CDR3 consists of 18 residues. The chain's CDR3 is CASSGPRQADSGANVLTF. The CDR3 region has the DNA TGTGCCAGCAGCGGGCCTCGTCAGGCCGACTCTGGGGCCAACGTCCTGACTTTC.

The J gene is TRBJ2-7, the V gene TRBV11-2; D not resolved. V lost 2 bases to trimming and J lost 0 bases, with 8 bases between them. CDR3 length: 14 residues. Germline V gene sequence: CDR1 SGHAT, CDR2 FQNNGV. The CDR3 DNA sequence: TGTGCCAGCAGCTTAATACCCAGCTCCTACGAGCAGTACTTC. Its protein is CASSLIPSSYEQYF.

This clonotype was seen a few times. V and J are TRBV25-1 and TRBJ1-6; D is perhaps TRBD1 (5 bases). This CDR3 region has 14 residues. With 4 bases removed from V and 10 bases from J, the gap between germline ends came to 14 bases. CDR1 and CDR2 (germline): MGHDK, SYGVNS. CDR3 amino acids: CASSVGGRESPLHF. The CDR3 DNA reads TGTGCCAGCAGTGTGGGGGGTAGGGAGTCACCCCTCCACTTT.

Ten or more counts support this clonotype. The chain joins TRBV7-9 to TRBJ1-3; D is unresolved. Trimming pared 2 bases from V and 4 bases from J, leaving 3 bases between. Germline loops: CDR1 SEHNR, CDR2 FQNEAQ (reference sequence). The CDR3 is made up of 12 amino acids. CDR3 bases: TGTGCCAGCAGCTTACACGGAAACACCATATATTTT. Its protein product is CASSLHGNTIYF. The complete variable domain, with remaining parts taken from reference TRBV7-9 and TRBJ1-3, reads DTGVSQNPRHKITKRGQNVTFRCDPISEHNRLYWYRQTLGQGPEFLTYFQNEAQLEKSRLLSDRFSAERPKGSFSTLEIQRTEQGDSAMYLCASSLHGNTIYFGEGSWLTVV.

This clonotype was seen more than once but under ten times. The genes are TRBV5-1 and TRBJ1-2, with 7 bases lining up with TRBD1. Germline values: CDR1 SGHRS, CDR2 YFSETQ. This CDR3 has 13 residues. Trimming cost V 2 bases and J 7 bases; bases outside gene matches: 5. The CDR3: CASSFDRDGGYTF. The CDR3 DNA reads TGCGCCAGCAGCTTTGACAGGGACGGTGGCTACACCTTC.

This clonotype was counted only a few times. The V call is TRBV11-2, the J call TRBJ1-2; TRBD1 matches at 7 bases. CDR1 is SGHAT, CDR2 FQNNGV, per germline. The V and J ends lost 5 bases and 2 bases, in that order; junction bases with no gene match: 11. The CDR3 is made up of 16 amino acids. The CDR3 protein is CASSKRTGRANYGYTF. CDR3 coding DNA: TGTGCCAGCAGCAAACGGACAGGAAGGGCGAACTATGGCTACACCTTC.

This chain links TRBV5-6 with TRBJ2-1; 7 bases fit TRBD1. The germline V gene encodes CDR1 SGHDT and CDR2 YYEEEE. Germline trimming cut 4 bases from V and 5 bases from J; bases unmatched to any gene: 6. The CDR3 runs 14 residues. The CDR3 is CASSRQGYNNEQFF. CDR3 nucleotides: TGTGCCAGCAGCCGACAGGGTTATAACAATGAGCAGTTCTTC.

J is TRBJ2-7 and V is TRBV2; TRBD1 is a possible D gene (7 bases). CDR3 length: 14 amino acids. V lost 7 bases, J lost 0 bases, and 13 bases lay in between. In germline, CDR1 is SNHLY, CDR2 FYNNEI. CDR3 protein: CASTLRDSSYEQYV. The DNA of the CDR3 is TGTGCCAGCACCTTGCGGGACAGCTCCTACGAGCAGTACGTC.

This clonotype was observed a few times. This chain joins TRBV7-2 and TRBJ1-2; D is possibly TRBD1 (6 bases). V dropped 0 bases and J dropped 2 bases, with 10 bases sitting between them. CDR3 length equals 15 residues. Germline V gene sequence: CDR1 SGHTA, CDR2 FQGNSA. CDR3 coding DNA: TGTGCCAGCAGCTTAGCTAGGGGGACAAACTATGGCTACACCTTC. Protein: CASSLARGTNYGYTF.

The chain links TRBV5-1 to TRBJ2-3; D may match TRBD1 or TRBD2 (6 bases each). In germline, CDR1 is SGHRS, CDR2 YFSETQ. The CDR3 sequence is 17 residues long. Trimming left V 0 bases short and J 3 bases short, with 17 bases between. CDR3 residues: CASSLGLMGGRTDTQYF. CDR3 DNA: TGCGCCAGCAGCTTGGGCCTGATGGGGGGCAGGACAGATACGCAGTATTTT.